This TCR beta chain was identified in a study of T cell repertoires in cytomegalovirus infection. TCRdb called the reads again in MiXCR, with one record for every CDR3 protein. The sample lists hundreds of thousands of distinct CDR3 sequences, around a sixth occurring once. This CDR3 has 14 amino acids. The V end lost 4 bases, the J end lost 0 bases, and 8 bases lay between the germline ends. CDR1 and CDR2 from the germline V gene are LGHNA and YSLEER. Study outcomes and limitations: Cumulated frequencies of public TCR beta families served to identify carriers of CMV plus the relevant HLA.

This clonotype has more than one count but fewer than ten. Its target is unknown. This clonotype originated in a human donor in good health (CMV status not recorded). Some clones in this sample may be carry-over from other donors' samples. The chain joins TRBV4-3 to TRBJ2-3; the D is unclear. Sequencing was performed on PBMCs. CDR3 in amino acids: CASSPLVSTDTQYF. The CDR3 coding sequence is TGCGCCAGCAGCCCCCTCGTTAGCACAGATACGCAGTATTTT.